Shown below are 30 T cell receptor beta chains from a single sample sequenced in a study of T-cell reconstitution after alpha-beta-depleted transplantation in children (dated by TCRdb to between 2015 and 2016). The treatment or condition label, read with the paper, signifies: allogeneic hematopoietic cell transplantation with graft depleted of TCRalphabeta T cells and CD19 B cells. Preparation of the library involved PCR. For sequencing, an Illumina HiSeq 2500 was employed. TCR libraries were prepared with molecular barcoding, using unique molecular identifiers to normalize TCRbeta repertoire quantification. TCRdb passed the public sequencing reads through fastp at Q25 and MiXCR, retaining productive beta sequences. Rows with one shared CDR3 protein collapse into an entry with the most common genes and DNA. Present in this sample are about 1,000,000 distinct CDR3 sequences, around 30% of which were seen just once. The top ten hold roughly 27% of the sample.

The input for sequencing was PBMCs, mostly from graft donor cells, taken 360 days after TCRalphabeta/CD19-depleted stem cell transplant. The receptors derive from a boy under two years old who had a stem cell transplant for SCID, so the T cells may come from the graft donor.

This clonotype was picked up one time. The chain couples TRBV7-9 to TRBJ1-2, with D unresolved. The germline V gene encodes CDR1 SEHNR and CDR2 FQNEAQ (reference sequence). There are 14 residues in the CDR3. The germline V and J ends were trimmed by 2 bases and 5 bases, with 12 bases remaining between them. CDR3 loop: CASSLSPRGYGYTF. The CDR3 nucleotides are TGTGCCAGCAGCTTATCACCTCGGGGTTATGGCTACACCTTC.

The chain combines TRBV18 with TRBJ1-3, with TRBD1 matching over 8 bases. CDR1 KGHSH and CDR2 LQKENI come from the germline V gene. This CDR3 is 16 amino acids long. J lost 0 bases, V lost 6 bases, and 7 bases had no gene match. This CDR3 reads CASSTQGAYSGNTIYF. The CDR3 coding sequence is TGTGCCAGCTCCACCCAGGGGGCATACTCTGGAAACACCATATATTTT. Using reference TRBV18 and TRBJ1-3 for the parts outside the CDR3, the full variable domain is NAGVMQNPRHLVRRRGQEARLRCSPMKGHSHVYWYRQLPEEGLKFMVYLQKENIIDESGMPKERFSAEFPKEGPSILRIQQVVRGDSAAYFCASSTQGAYSGNTIYFGEGSWLTVV.

The genes are TRBV20-1 and TRBJ2-3; possible D gene TRBD1, 5 bases. The CDR3 is 13 amino acids. Germline assignment: CDR1 DFQATT and CDR2 SNEGSKA (reference sequence). Trimming left V 5 bases short and J 0 bases short, with 9 bases between. The CDR3 is CSAPQVSTDTQYF. DNA of the CDR3: TGCAGTGCTCCACAGGTTAGCACAGATACGCAGTATTTT.

This clonotype came up many times. DNA for the CDR3: TGCAGTGCTAGTAGGACCTACGAGCAGTACTTC. This sequence encodes CSASRTYEQYF. The V call is TRBV20-1, the J call TRBJ2-7; D not resolved. The CDR3 length is 11 residues. V was shortened by 3 bases and J by 2 bases, with 5 bases between the two germline ends. Per germline, CDR1 DFQATT and CDR2 SNEGSKA (reference sequence).

V and J are TRBV6-2 or TRBV6-3 and TRBJ2-7; D possibly corresponds to TRBD1 (6 bases). Looked up from germline, CDR1 is MNHEY and CDR2 is SVGEGT. Trimming took off 0 bases at V and 2 bases at J, with 14 bases between the two ends. The CDR3 is 16 residues long. CDR3 residues: CASSYSRTAPAYEQYF. In DNA, the CDR3 is TGTGCCAGCAGTTACTCTAGGACAGCGCCTGCCTACGAGCAGTACTTC.

Notes on this clonotype: It is unclear where the CDR3 begins or ends on the DNA, so no DNA is shown, and the CDR3 is as TCRdb lists it. The J gene is TRBJ2-1, the V gene TRBV7-8. Germline CDR1 is SGHVS and CDR2 is FQNEAQ. The CDR3 comprises 15 residues, both ends counted. The CDR3 sequence is CASSSMRYFGNEQFF.

The chain links TRBV6-1 to TRBJ2-7; 7 nucleotides line up with TRBD1. The germline gives CDR1 MNHNS, CDR2 SASEGT. Trimming took 6 bases from V and 2 from J; bases not matched to a gene: 7. The CDR3 length is 14 residues. The CDR3 protein is CASSPDRAAYEQYF. The DNA for the CDR3 is TGTGCCAGCAGCCCCGACAGGGCCGCCTACGAGCAGTACTTC.

The chain has TRBV3-1 and TRBJ1-4; D may be TRBD1 (6 bases). V was clipped by 4 bases and J by 4 bases, with 10 bases between them. CDR1 LGHDT and CDR2 YNNKEL come from the germline V gene (reference sequence). CDR3 size: 14 residues. The CDR3 DNA reads TGTGCCAGCAGCCGCGGACAGATTAATGAAAAACTGTTTTTT. This encodes CASSRGQINEKLFF.

Only a few counts were recorded for this clonotype. This sequence joins TRBV25-1 and TRBJ2-2; TRBD2 matches at 8 bases. Germline V gives CDR1 MGHDK, CDR2 SYGVNS. The CDR3 consists of 16 residues. V trimming: 3 bases; J trimming: 5 bases; junction bases outside the gene matches: 8. CDR3 amino acids: CASSDPSGGNTGELFF. CDR3 in DNA: TGTGCCAGCAGTGACCCCAGCGGGGGTAATACCGGGGAGCTGTTTTTT.

The rearrangement uses TRBV5-1 and TRBJ1-4; perhaps TRBD1 as D (5 bases). This CDR3 contains 16 residues. CDR1 and CDR2 from the germline V gene are SGHRS and YFSETQ. V was shortened by 0 bases and J by 5 bases, with 14 bases between the two germline ends. The CDR3 nucleotides are TGCGCCAGCAGCTTGGGGCCGATTAGGACAAATGAAAAACTGTTTTTT. It codes for CASSLGPIRTNEKLFF.

J is TRBJ1-5 and V is TRBV4-1, with 8 bases lining up with TRBD1. The CDR3 is made up of 15 amino acids. Unmatched junction bases numbered 6, after V lost 4 bases and J lost 4 bases. Looked up from germline, CDR1 is MGHRA and CDR2 is YSYEKL. This CDR3 reads CASSPGQAPNQPQHF. The CDR3 DNA reads TGCGCCAGCAGCCCGGGACAGGCCCCTAATCAGCCCCAGCATTTT.

This rearrangement joins TRBV5-1 to TRBJ1-1; D unresolved. Germline CDR1 is SGHRS and CDR2 is YFSETQ. CDR3 size: 14 residues. Trimming removed 5 bases at V and 5 bases at J, with 16 bases between. The CDR3 region is CASRRQRERTEAFF. CDR3 sequence (DNA): TGCGCCAGCAGAAGGCAAAGGGAGAGGACTGAAGCTTTCTTT.

The chain joins TRBV20-1 to TRBJ2-7; 10 bases are a match to TRBD1. Trimming removed 6 bases from V and 2 bases from J; junction bases left unmatched: 4. Germline V lookup: CDR1 DFQATT, CDR2 SNEGSKA (reference sequence). This CDR3 spans 13 amino acids. The DNA of the CDR3 is TGCAGTGCGGGGGGGACAGGGGCCTACGAGCAGTACTTC. It specifies CSAGGTGAYEQYF.

The table lists this clonotype with a few counts. The chain carries TRBV10-3 and TRBJ2-3; D might be TRBD1 (7 bases). Germline CDR1 reads ENHRY; CDR2 reads SYGVKD. There are 14 residues in the CDR3. The V and J ends lost 4 bases and 0 bases respectively, with 8 bases between them. The DNA for the CDR3 is TGTGCCATCAGTGCAGGGGGGAGCACAGATACGCAGTATTTT. Its translation is CAISAGGSTDTQYF.

The chain joins TRBV20-1 to TRBJ2-4, with 10 bases fitting TRBD1. CDR1 and CDR2 from the germline V gene are DFQATT and SNEGSKA (reference sequence). The CDR3 has 17 amino acids. Trimming took 1 base from V and 4 from J; bases not matched to a gene: 10. CDR3 sequence (DNA): TGCAGTGCTAGAGTTAGGCGACCGGGACAGGGGAAAAACATTCAGTACTTC. It translates to CSARVRRPGQGKNIQYF.

This clonotype turned up a few times. This rearrangement joins TRBV7-2 to TRBJ2-3; 8 bases match TRBD2. With V trimmed by 5 bases and J by 5 bases, 6 bases remained unmatched. The CDR3 has 14 amino acids. Germline CDR1 SGHTA, CDR2 FQGNSA. As DNA, the CDR3 is TGTGCCAGCAGCGGAGTAGCGGGGAGAGATACGCAGTATTTT. Its translation is CASSGVAGRDTQYF.

The sample holds a few counts of this clonotype. The gene calls are TRBV29-1 and TRBJ2-1; D perhaps matches TRBD1 (6 bases). V dropped 3 bases and J dropped 2 bases, with 11 bases sitting between them. Germline CDR1 and CDR2: SQVTM and ANQGSEA. The CDR3 totals 14 residues. The CDR3 protein is CSVDKDSTYNEQFF. Written as DNA, the CDR3 is TGCAGCGTTGATAAGGACAGTACCTACAATGAGCAGTTCTTC.

The genes are TRBV29-1 and TRBJ2-2, with TRBD2 matching 13 bases. J lost 6 bases, V lost 7 bases, and 5 bases had no gene match. The CDR3 sequence is 14 residues long. Looked up from germline, CDR1 is SQVTM and CDR2 is ANQGSEA. CDR3 sequence reads: CSGRTSGGSGELFF. In DNA form, the CDR3 reads TGCAGCGGTCGGACTAGCGGGGGCTCCGGGGAGCTGTTTTTT.

There are a few counts of this clonotype. The rearrangement joins TRBV20-1 to TRBJ2-1; the D is unclear. Germline CDR1 and CDR2: DFQATT and SNEGSKA (reference sequence). This CDR3 has 12 amino acids. Trimming took off 8 bases at V and 9 bases at J, with 17 bases between the two ends. The CDR3 region is CSPARTSGEQFF. The CDR3 DNA is TGCAGTCCAGCACGGACCTCCGGTGAGCAGTTCTTC.

This clonotype was recorded at least ten times. J is TRBJ2-1 and V is TRBV29-1, with D possibly TRBD2 on 5 matching bases. Trimming cost V 0 bases and J 7 bases, with 10 bases left between them. This CDR3 is built from 13 residues. Germline CDR1 reads SQVTM; CDR2 reads ANQGSEA. CDR3 sequence (DNA): TGCAGCGTTGAAGATGGCCAGCGGAATGAGCAGTTCTTC. It specifies CSVEDGQRNEQFF.

This clonotype occurred a few times. This rearrangement joins TRBV29-1 to TRBJ1-5; TRBD1 matches 10 bases. V lost 6 bases, J lost 3 bases, and 5 bases stayed unmatched. The germline V gene encodes CDR1 SQVTM and CDR2 ANQGSEA. The CDR3 is made up of 14 amino acids. The CDR3 DNA reads TGCAGCGTGGGGGGACAGGGGTCCAATCAGCCCCAGCATTTT. Translating it yields CSVGGQGSNQPQHF.

The chain recombines TRBV7-9 with TRBJ2-1, with D maybe TRBD2 (5 bases). CDR1 is SEHNR, CDR2 FQNEAQ, per germline (reference sequence). The CDR3 is made up of 15 amino acids. V lost 4 bases and J lost 0, with 10 bases in between. The CDR3 loop reads CASSYLAGSYNEQFF. The DNA of the CDR3 is TGTGCCAGCAGCTACCTGGCGGGCTCCTACAATGAGCAGTTCTTC.

V gene TRBV5-1 combines with J gene TRBJ2-2, with a possible D match to TRBD2 (6 bases). The CDR3 has 15 residues. V was clipped by 4 bases and J by 3 bases, with 13 bases between them. The germline V gene has CDR1 SGHRS and CDR2 YFSETQ. CDR3 protein: CASSVTSWYTGELFF. DNA of the CDR3: TGCGCCAGCAGCGTCACTAGCTGGTACACCGGGGAGCTGTTTTTT.

This clonotype was picked up a small number of times. The CDR3 nucleotides are TGCGCCAGCAGCCCGCGGCCCCGTACTAGCGGATTCTACGAGCAGTACTTC. Translating gives CASSPRPRTSGFYEQYF. This chain connects TRBV5-1 to TRBJ2-7, with 8 nucleotides matching TRBD2. CDR3 length: 17 amino acids. Germline trimming cut 4 bases from V and 3 bases from J; bases unmatched to any gene: 15. Germline CDR1 and CDR2: SGHRS and YFSETQ.

This clonotype turned up a few times. The V and J genes are TRBV2 and TRBJ2-7, with D possibly matching TRBD1 (6 bases). CDR1 and CDR2 (germline): SNHLY, FYNNEI. This CDR3 has 14 amino acids. V was clipped by 9 bases and J by 5 bases, with 20 bases between them. DNA for the CDR3: TGTGCCAGTCTCCAGGGGCCTCCCGAGAACGAGCAGTACTTC. Translated: CASLQGPPENEQYF. Using reference TRBV2 and TRBJ2-7 for the parts outside the CDR3, the full variable domain is EPEVTQTPSHQVTQMGQEVILRCVPISNHLYFYWYRQILGQKVEFLVSFYNNEISEKSEIFDDQFSVERPDGSNFTLKIRSTKLEDSAMYFCASLQGPPENEQYFGPGTRLTVT.

This clonotype was detected a few times. The chain uses TRBV12-3 or TRBV12-4 and TRBJ1-2; no definite D call. V lost 3 bases and J 1 base, leaving 6 bases between the germline ends. The CDR3 extends over 13 amino acids. CDR3 nucleotides: TGTGCCAGCAGTTTGCAGAGTAACTATGGCTACACCTTC. Amino acid sequence: CASSLQSNYGYTF.

This chain joins TRBV11-2 and TRBJ2-7; TRBD1 matches at 9 bases. The CDR3 has 15 amino acids. Germline trimming cut 4 bases from V and 1 base from J; bases unmatched to any gene: 5. Germline loops: CDR1 SGHAT, CDR2 FQNNGV. As DNA, the CDR3 is TGTGCCAGCAGCTCCCGGACAGGGGCATCCTACGAGCAGTACTTC. As protein: CASSSRTGASYEQYF.

This rearrangement joins TRBV5-5 to TRBJ2-3; TRBD2 agrees at 8 bases. Trimming removed 2 bases from V and 8 bases from J; junction bases left unmatched: 10. This CDR3 is built from 15 residues. CDR1 is SGHKS and CDR2 is YYEKEE in the germline V gene (reference sequence). The CDR3 bases are TGTGCCAGCAGCTTTCTAGCGGGCCTGCCGGGTACGCAGTATTTT. It encodes CASSFLAGLPGTQYF.

The rearrangement links TRBV7-2 to TRBJ2-1, with D possibly called TRBD1 or TRBD2 (5 bases each). Trimming stripped 5 bases from V and 0 bases from J, with 14 bases between. Germline CDR1 is SGHTA and CDR2 is FQGNSA. This CDR3 is 16 amino acids long. The DNA for the CDR3 is TGTGCCAGCAGCCGTGTGTGGGGGAGCTCCTACAATGAGCAGTTCTTC. Translated: CASSRVWGSSYNEQFF.

CDR3 coding DNA: TGTGCCAGCAGCCCCCAGACTAGCGGGGGGTCAATGCGTGAGCAGTTCTTC. Protein: CASSPQTSGGSMREQFF. V usage is TRBV3-1 and J usage is TRBJ2-1; 13 nucleotides align to TRBD2. The V segment lost 4 bases and the J segment 9 bases; nucleotides outside the gene matches: 12. Germline CDR1 reads LGHDT; CDR2 reads YNNKEL (reference sequence). The length of the CDR3 is 17 residues.